These T cell receptor beta chains were read from a single sample in a study of tumor and adjacent non-tumor tissue in lung cancer. TCRdb used MiXCR to reprocess the multiplex PCR reads, holding one entry per CDR3 protein. The data show under 150,000 distinct CDR3 sequences, with roughly 70% seen just once and 18% held by the top ten. The sample was lung tumor tissue. These receptors all stem from a man aged 60 to 75 with small cell lung cancer. Each CDR3 is given with its conserved first and last residue. The order of the fields is V gene, J gene, CDR3 protein.

v_call: TRBV6-6
j_call: TRBJ1-6
cdr3_aa: CASSPGRERTLHF

v_call: TRBV7-9
j_call: TRBJ1-4
cdr3_aa: CASSYRTEKLFF

v_call: TRBV11-2
j_call: TRBJ2-1
cdr3_aa: CASSLDRGVHNEQFF

v_call: TRBV10-3
j_call: TRBJ2-7
cdr3_aa: CAISESAGLAGDYEQYF

v_call: TRBV11-2
j_call: TRBJ2-1
cdr3_aa: CVSNLDGRLSYNEQFF

v_call: TRBV5-5
j_call: TRBJ2-2
cdr3_aa: CVSSLDQEEAGELFF

v_call: TRBV5-4
j_call: TRBJ2-3
cdr3_aa: CASSRDTDTQYF

v_call: TRBV11-2
j_call: TRBJ2-5
cdr3_aa: CASSLLGYQETQYF

v_call: TRBV11-3
j_call: TRBJ2-3
cdr3_aa: CASSGGLAGVRDTHYF

v_call: TRBV11-1
j_call: TRBJ2-5
cdr3_aa: CANSPDGETQYF

v_call: TRBV6-1
j_call: TRBJ1-1
cdr3_aa: CSSTHRRVWSTEAFF

v_call: TRBV20-1
j_call: TRBJ1-6
cdr3_aa: CSARNRGLGWDSPLHF

v_call: TRBV12-3/TRBV12-4
j_call: TRBJ2-3
cdr3_aa: CASSLRGDLRENF

v_call: TRBV7-8
j_call: TRBJ2-3
cdr3_aa: CASSLDRGDTQYF

v_call: TRBV6-5
j_call: TRBJ2-1
cdr3_aa: CASSLLDRDAHEQFF

v_call: TRBV20-1
j_call: TRBJ2-2
cdr3_aa: CSARRQDRSNTGELFF

v_call: TRBV6-1
j_call: TRBJ2-5
cdr3_aa: CASSERRDRVQETQYF

v_call: TRBV6-2/TRBV6-3
j_call: TRBJ2-2
cdr3_aa: CASSYSMEDGELFF

v_call: TRBV10-3
j_call: TRBJ2-1
cdr3_aa: CAISPQLAGGLNEQFF

v_call: TRBV5-6
j_call: TRBJ2-1
cdr3_aa: CVSSLGGRWAYNKQFF

v_call: TRBV6-5
j_call: TRBJ2-1
cdr3_aa: CASSLRDMFNEQFF

v_call: TRBV12-3/TRBV12-4
j_call: TRBJ2-3
cdr3_aa: CDSSPLRTSRADTQYF

v_call: TRBV5-1
j_call: TRBJ2-3
cdr3_aa: CASSPGLAGSPTDMQYF

v_call: TRBV6-5
j_call: TRBJ1-5
cdr3_aa: CASRRGAHQSQHF

v_call: TRBV11-2
j_call: TRBJ2-5
cdr3_aa: CASSNNQETQYF

v_call: TRBV4-2
j_call: TRBJ2-3
cdr3_aa: CASSQELATDTQYF

v_call: TRBV12-5
j_call: TRBJ2-7
cdr3_aa: CASGLGTFLAYEQYF

v_call: TRBV12-3/TRBV12-4
j_call: TRBJ2-3
cdr3_aa: CASSEHVLAGGTDTQYF

v_call: TRBV20-1
j_call: TRBJ2-5
cdr3_aa: CSARGIGQETHYF

v_call: TRBV11-2
j_call: TRBJ1-6
cdr3_aa: CVSSFPKGWSPLHF

v_call: TRBV29-1
j_call: TRBJ2-1
cdr3_aa: CSPEGRWDCEQFF

v_call: TRBV4-2
j_call: TRBJ2-1
cdr3_aa: CASSQDSRNEQFF

v_call: TRBV6-1
j_call: TRBJ1-2
cdr3_aa: CASSIGGGAPDYDYTF

v_call: TRBV11-3
j_call: TRBJ2-1
cdr3_aa: CASSLDAGGRQLF

v_call: TRBV6-1
j_call: TRBJ2-1
cdr3_aa: CASIFSCSRNGQFF

v_call: TRBV11-1
j_call: TRBJ1-1
cdr3_aa: CASSLFEGEAFF

v_call: TRBV20-1
j_call: TRBJ1-1
cdr3_aa: CSARGPAVINTEALF

v_call: TRBV7-9
j_call: TRBJ2-3
cdr3_aa: CASSSWNSGSAHTQYF

v_call: TRBV20-1
j_call: TRBJ1-5
cdr3_aa: CSATRGDRGGNQPQHF

v_call: TRBV6-4
j_call: TRBJ2-5
cdr3_aa: CASSSQSRQETQYF

v_call: TRBV12-3/TRBV12-4
j_call: TRBJ1-2
cdr3_aa: CASSPTVSNYGYTF

v_call: TRBV6-5
j_call: TRBJ1-4
cdr3_aa: CASSYSFVSRAEKLFF